The 11 T cell receptor beta chains given below trace back to one sample, sequenced in a study of shared clonotypes between healthy human individuals. Assay: immunoSEQ multiplex PCR; the TCRdb copy retains only in-frame clones and omits some. The sample lists some 1 million clones, about 75% occurring once. Sequencing used memory CD4+ T cells sorted from blood. As to subset: CD45RA-negative fraction. The receptors derive from a young man in good health.

The V call is TRBV28, the J call TRBJ2-4; TRBD1 might be the D (5 bases). Germline CDR1 reads MDHEN; CDR2 reads SYDVKM. CDR3 length: 16 residues. Trimming pared 5 bases from V and 0 bases from J, leaving 14 bases between. The CDR3 DNA follows: TGTGCCAGCAGTCTCGACAGCTTCCAAGCCAAAAACATTCAGTACTTC. Translated: CASSLDSFQAKNIQYF.

This chain connects TRBV4-3 to TRBJ1-5; maybe TRBD1 (5 bases). The CDR3 has 17 residues. Germline CDR1 reads LGHNA; CDR2 reads YSLEER. Trimming pared 0 bases from V and 0 bases from J, leaving 12 bases between. CDR3 loop: CASSQDIMTVSNQPQHF. The CDR3 DNA reads TGCGCCAGCAGCCAAGATATTATGACAGTTAGCAATCAGCCCCAGCATTTT.

The chain uses TRBV25-1 and TRBJ2-5, with 9 bases aligning to TRBD2. Germline V gene data show CDR1 as MGHDK and CDR2 as SYGVNS. V dropped 5 bases and J dropped 4; count of bases not matched to a gene: 8. The CDR3 is made up of 15 amino acids. CDR3 sequence (DNA): TGTGCCAGCAGTCCCGAAATAGCGGGAGCAGAGACCCAGTACTTC. Translated, it gives CASSPEIAGAETQYF.

This clone was picked up a small number of times. The chain recombines TRBV5-1 with TRBJ1-2; the D is unclear. Germline V gene sequence: CDR1 SGHRS, CDR2 YFSETQ. This CDR3 region has 15 residues. With 0 bases removed from V and 8 bases from J, the gap between germline ends came to 17 bases. The CDR3 spells CASSLEGESLRGYTF. The CDR3 DNA reads as TGCGCCAGCAGCTTGGAGGGTGAGAGTCTAAGGGGCTACACCTTC. Supplemented by reference TRBV5-1 and TRBJ1-2, the full variable domain reads KAGVTQTPRYLIKTRGQQVTLSCSPISGHRSVSWYQQTPGQGLQFLFEYFSETQRNKGNFPGRFSGRQFSNSRSEMNVSTLELGDSALYLCASSLEGESLRGYTFGSGTRLTVV.

This clone came up many times. The chain recombines TRBV11-1 with TRBJ2-1; D possibly matches TRBD1 or TRBD2 (5 bases each). V lost 6 bases and J lost 3, with 12 bases in between. Germline V gives CDR1 SGHAT, CDR2 FQDESV (reference sequence). The CDR3 covers 14 residues. The CDR3 DNA reads as TGTGCCAGCAGGGGGACCGACTACTACAATGAGCAGTTCTTC. This encodes CASRGTDYYNEQFF. Full variable domain (remainder filled in from reference TRBV11-1 and TRBJ2-1): EAEVAQSPRYKITEKSQAVAFWCDPISGHATLYWYRQILGQGPELLVQFQDESVVDDSQLPKDRFSAERLKGVDSTLKIQPAELGDSAMYLCASRGTDYYNEQFFGPGTRLTVL.

The chain joins TRBV4-1 to TRBJ2-6, with 12 bases identical to TRBD2. Germline assignment: CDR1 MGHRA and CDR2 YSYEKL. The V segment lost 4 bases and the J segment 1 base; nucleotides outside the gene matches: 5. The CDR3 is 18 residues long. The CDR3 nucleotides read TGCGCCAGCAGCCGCGGACTAGCGGGGACGTCTGGGGCCAACGTCCTGACTTTC. Translated: CASSRGLAGTSGANVLTF.

The CDR3 DNA sequence: TGTGCCAGCAGTGGAGGATTCAATGAGCAGTTCTTC. Protein sequence: CASSGGFNEQFF. The rearrangement links TRBV2 to TRBJ2-1; unclear D gene. CDR1 is SNHLY and CDR2 is FYNNEI in the germline V gene. The length of the CDR3 is 12 residues. Trimming took 4 bases from V and 6 from J, leaving 7 bases between them.

The chain employs TRBV7-2 and TRBJ2-5, with D unclear. Trimming pared 1 base from V and 1 base from J, leaving 10 bases between. This CDR3 region has 15 residues. Germline lookup yields CDR1 SGHTA and CDR2 FQGNSA. The CDR3 here is CASSLDGVRQETQYF. The CDR3 DNA reads as TGTGCCAGCAGCTTAGATGGGGTTCGCCAAGAGACCCAGTACTTC.

This clone has at least ten counts. This sequence joins TRBV18 and TRBJ2-3; D remains unclear. V was cut by 6 bases and J by 2 bases, with 15 bases left in between. Germline lookup yields CDR1 KGHSH and CDR2 LQKENI. The CDR3 runs 15 residues. The CDR3 here is CASSPSGDFTDTQYF. Written as DNA, the CDR3 is TGTGCCAGCTCCCCCAGTGGTGATTTCACAGATACGCAGTATTTT.

V and J are TRBV6-5 and TRBJ1-1; tentatively, D is TRBD1 (6 bases). CDR1 is MNHEY and CDR2 is SVGAGI in the germline V gene. The CDR3 has 14 amino acids. Deletions cut 6 bases from V and 0 bases from J, with 11 bases between. This CDR3 reads CASRRSGVNTEAFF. CDR3 coding DNA: TGTGCCAGCAGGCGCTCAGGGGTGAACACTGAAGCTTTCTTT.

This clone was seen more than once but under ten times. V gene TRBV28 combines with J gene TRBJ2-7; 7 bases are shared with TRBD1. The CDR3 has 15 amino acids. The germline gives CDR1 MDHEN, CDR2 SYDVKM. After removal of 6 bases from V and 4 bases from J, the junction contained 12 bases not matched to a gene. CDR3 sequence: CASSPSGTVEYEQYF. CDR3 coding DNA: TGTGCCAGCAGCCCCTCCGGGACAGTTGAATACGAGCAGTACTTC.